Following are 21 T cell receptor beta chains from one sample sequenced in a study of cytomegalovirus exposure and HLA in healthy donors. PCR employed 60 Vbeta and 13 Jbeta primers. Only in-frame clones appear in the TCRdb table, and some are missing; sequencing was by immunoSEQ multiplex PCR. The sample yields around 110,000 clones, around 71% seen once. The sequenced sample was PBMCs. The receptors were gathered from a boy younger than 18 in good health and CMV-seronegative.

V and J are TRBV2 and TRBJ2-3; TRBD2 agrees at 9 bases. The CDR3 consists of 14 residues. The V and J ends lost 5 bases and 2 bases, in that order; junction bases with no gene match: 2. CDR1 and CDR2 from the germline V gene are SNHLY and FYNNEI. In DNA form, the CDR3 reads TGTGCCAGCAGTATAGCGGGGGACACAGATACGCAGTATTTT. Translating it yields CASSIAGDTDTQYF.

Here the CDR3 DNA reads TGCGCCAGCAGCTTGGCCGGTCTCCCTACTGAAGCTTTCTTT. It is translated as CASSLAGLPTEAFF. The chain couples TRBV5-1 to TRBJ1-1; unclear D gene. V lost 0 bases, J lost 5 bases, and 11 bases lay in between. The CDR3 length is 14 residues. Per germline, CDR1 SGHRS and CDR2 YFSETQ.

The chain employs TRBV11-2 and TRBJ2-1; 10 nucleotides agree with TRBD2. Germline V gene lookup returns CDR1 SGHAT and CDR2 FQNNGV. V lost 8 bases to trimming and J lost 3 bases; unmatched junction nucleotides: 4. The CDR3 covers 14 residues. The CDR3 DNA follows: TGTGCCAGCGCTAGCGGGAGTAGCTACAATGAGCAGTTCTTC. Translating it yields CASASGSSYNEQFF.

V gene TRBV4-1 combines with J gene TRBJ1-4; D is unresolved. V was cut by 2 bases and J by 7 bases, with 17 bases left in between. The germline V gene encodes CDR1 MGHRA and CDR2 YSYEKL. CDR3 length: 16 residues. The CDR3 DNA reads TGCGCCAGCAGCCAATCAACGGCAGGCGGGAGTGAAAAACTGTTTTTT. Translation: CASSQSTAGGSEKLFF.

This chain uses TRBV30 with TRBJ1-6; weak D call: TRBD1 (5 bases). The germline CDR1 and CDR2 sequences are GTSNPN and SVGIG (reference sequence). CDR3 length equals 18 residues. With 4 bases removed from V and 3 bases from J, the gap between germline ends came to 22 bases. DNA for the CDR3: TGTGCCTGGAAAACCGGCAGGGCCTGGCTCCTCTATAATTCACCCCTCCACTTT. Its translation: CAWKTGRAWLLYNSPLHF.

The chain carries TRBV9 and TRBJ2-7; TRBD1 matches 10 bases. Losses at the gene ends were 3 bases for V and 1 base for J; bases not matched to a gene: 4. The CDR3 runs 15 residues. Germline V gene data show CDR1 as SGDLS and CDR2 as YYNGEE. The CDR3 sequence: CASSAGTGVSYEQYF. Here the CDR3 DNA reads TGTGCCAGCAGCGCCGGGACAGGGGTTTCCTACGAGCAGTACTTC. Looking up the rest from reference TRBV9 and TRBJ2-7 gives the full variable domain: DSGVTQTPKHLITATGQRVTLRCSPRSGDLSVYWYQQSLDQGLQFLIQYYNGEERAKGNILERFSAQQFPDLHSELNLSSLELGDSALYFCASSAGTGVSYEQYFGPGTRLTVT.

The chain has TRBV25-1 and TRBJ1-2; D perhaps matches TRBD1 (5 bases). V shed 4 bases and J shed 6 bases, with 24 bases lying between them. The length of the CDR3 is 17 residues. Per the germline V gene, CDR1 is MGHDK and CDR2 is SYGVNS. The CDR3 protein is CASSGGGSGIGPDGYTF. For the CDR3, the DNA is TGTGCCAGCAGTGGGGGGGGAAGCGGGATTGGCCCGGATGGCTACACCTTC.

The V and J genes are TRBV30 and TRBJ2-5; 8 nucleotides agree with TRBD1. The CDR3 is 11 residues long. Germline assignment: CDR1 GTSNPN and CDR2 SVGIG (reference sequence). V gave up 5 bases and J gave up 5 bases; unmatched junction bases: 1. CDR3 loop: CAWAGGETQYF. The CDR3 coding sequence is TGTGCCTGGGCAGGGGGCGAGACCCAGTACTTC.

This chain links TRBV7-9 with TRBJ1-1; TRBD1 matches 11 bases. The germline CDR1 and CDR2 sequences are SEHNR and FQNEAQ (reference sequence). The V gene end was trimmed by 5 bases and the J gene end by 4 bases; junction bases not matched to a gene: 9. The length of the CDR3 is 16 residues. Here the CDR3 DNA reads TGTGCCAGCAGCGCAAGTCCCGGGACAGGGGGCACTGAAGCTTTCTTT. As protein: CASSASPGTGGTEAFF.

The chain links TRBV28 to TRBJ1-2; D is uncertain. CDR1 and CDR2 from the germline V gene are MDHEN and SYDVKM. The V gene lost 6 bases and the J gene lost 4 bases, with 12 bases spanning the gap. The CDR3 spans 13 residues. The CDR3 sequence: CASRPLERYGYTF. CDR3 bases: TGTGCCAGCAGGCCACTCGAGCGCTATGGCTACACCTTC.

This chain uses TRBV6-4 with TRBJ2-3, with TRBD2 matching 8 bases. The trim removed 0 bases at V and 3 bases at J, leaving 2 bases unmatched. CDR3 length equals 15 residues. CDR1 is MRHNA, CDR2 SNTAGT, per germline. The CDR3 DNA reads TGTGCCAGCAGTGACTCGTCGGGGGGGACAGATACGCAGTATTTT. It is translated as CASSDSSGGTDTQYF.

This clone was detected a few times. The CDR3 protein is CASSSTGGNSPLHF. The CDR3 coding sequence is TGTGCCAGCAGCTCAACAGGGGGTAATTCACCCCTCCACTTT. The J gene is TRBJ1-6, the V gene TRBV5-4, with 8 bases fitting TRBD1. V shed 3 bases and J 6 bases; nucleotides not matched to a gene: 2. Germline values: CDR1 SGHNT, CDR2 YYREEE (reference sequence). There are 14 residues in the CDR3.

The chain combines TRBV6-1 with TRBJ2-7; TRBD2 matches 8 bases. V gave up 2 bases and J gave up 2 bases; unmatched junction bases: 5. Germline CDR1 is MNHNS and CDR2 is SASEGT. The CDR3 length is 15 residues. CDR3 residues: CASSEFTSGTYEQYF. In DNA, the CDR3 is TGTGCCAGCAGTGAATTCACTAGCGGCACCTACGAGCAGTACTTC.

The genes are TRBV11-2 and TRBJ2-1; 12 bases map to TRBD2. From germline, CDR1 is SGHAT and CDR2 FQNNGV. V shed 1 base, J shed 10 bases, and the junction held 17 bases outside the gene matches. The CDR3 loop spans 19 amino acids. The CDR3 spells CASSLGRGQTGLAGKEQFF. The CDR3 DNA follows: TGTGCCAGCAGCTTAGGAAGGGGACAGACTGGACTAGCGGGAAAGGAGCAGTTCTTC.

In nucleotides, the CDR3 is TGTGCCAGCAGTTTACTTACGGGAGAAGAGACCCAGTACTTC. This sequence encodes CASSLLTGEETQYF. This chain links TRBV28 with TRBJ2-5, with D possibly being TRBD2 (6 bases). The CDR3 extends over 14 amino acids. The germline gives CDR1 MDHEN, CDR2 SYDVKM. V lost 2 bases, J lost 3 bases, and 10 bases lay in between.

The CDR3 coding sequence is TGTGCCAGCATTCTTGGGGGGGGAGGAAATGAGCAGTTCTTC. Protein: CASILGGGGNEQFF. The chain carries TRBV2 and TRBJ2-1, with 7 nucleotides matching TRBD2. The germline V gene has CDR1 SNHLY and CDR2 FYNNEI. This CDR3 comprises 14 residues. V trimming: 7 bases; J trimming: 7 bases; junction bases outside the gene matches: 10. Full variable domain (remainder filled in from reference TRBV2 and TRBJ2-1): EPEVTQTPSHQVTQMGQEVILRCVPISNHLYFYWYRQILGQKVEFLVSFYNNEISEKSEIFDDQFSVERPDGSNFTLKIRSTKLEDSAMYFCASILGGGGNEQFFGPGTRLTVL.

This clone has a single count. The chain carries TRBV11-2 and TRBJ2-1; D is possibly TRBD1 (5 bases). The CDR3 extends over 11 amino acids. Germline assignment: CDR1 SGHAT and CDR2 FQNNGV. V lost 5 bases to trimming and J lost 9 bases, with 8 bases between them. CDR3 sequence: CASSQGIEQFF. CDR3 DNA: TGTGCCAGCAGCCAGGGAATTGAGCAGTTCTTC. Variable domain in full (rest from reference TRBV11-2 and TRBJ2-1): EAGVAQSPRYKIIEKRQSVAFWCNPISGHATLYWYQQILGQGPKLLIQFQNNGVVDDSQLPKDRFSAERLKGVDSTLKIQPAKLEDSAVYLCASSQGIEQFFGPGTRLTVL.

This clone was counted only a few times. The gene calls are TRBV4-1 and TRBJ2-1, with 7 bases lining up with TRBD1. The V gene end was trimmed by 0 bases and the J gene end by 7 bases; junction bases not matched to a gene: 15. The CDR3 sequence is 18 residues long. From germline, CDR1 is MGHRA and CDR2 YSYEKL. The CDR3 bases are TGCGCCAGCAGCCAAGATGGGGAGACAGGGTTTGTCGGGAATGAGCAGTTCTTC. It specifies CASSQDGETGFVGNEQFF.

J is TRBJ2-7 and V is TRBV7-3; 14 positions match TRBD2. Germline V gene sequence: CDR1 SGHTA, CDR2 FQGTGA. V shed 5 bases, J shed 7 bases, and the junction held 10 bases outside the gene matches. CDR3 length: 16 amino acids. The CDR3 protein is CASSPAGLAGAEEQYF. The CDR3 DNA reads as TGTGCCAGCAGCCCAGCGGGACTAGCGGGAGCGGAAGAGCAGTACTTC.

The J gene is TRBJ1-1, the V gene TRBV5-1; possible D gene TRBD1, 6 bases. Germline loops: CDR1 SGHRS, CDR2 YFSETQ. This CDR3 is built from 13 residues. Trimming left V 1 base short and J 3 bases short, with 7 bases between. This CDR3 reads CASSLSGDTEAFF. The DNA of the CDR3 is TGCGCCAGCAGCTTGTCAGGGGACACTGAAGCTTTCTTT.

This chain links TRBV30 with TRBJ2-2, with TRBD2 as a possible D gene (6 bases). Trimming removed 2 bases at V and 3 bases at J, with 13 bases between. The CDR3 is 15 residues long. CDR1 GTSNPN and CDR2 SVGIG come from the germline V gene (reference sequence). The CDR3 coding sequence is TGTGCCTGGAGTCGGTCGGGAGCAGACACCGGGGAGCTGTTTTTT. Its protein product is CAWSRSGADTGELFF.